This TCR beta chain was profiled in a study of graft-versus-host responses after intestinal transplantation (dated by TCRdb to about 2021). Regarding the research as a whole: The transplants that recipients received were multivisceral, liver-intestinal, or isolated intestinal. Rather than going through the commercial service, samples from a few later patients were sequenced in-house on an Illumina MiSeq and processed with MiXCR. A cohort of some 24 intestinal transplant recipients, including one retransplant, was enrolled, and 3 patients lacking pretransplant specimens were excluded. After intestinal transplantation, graft-versus-host and host-versus-graft alloreactive T cell clones in the graft, circulation and bone marrow were tracked using bulk TCR-beta CDR3 sequencing. Anti-thymocyte globulin induction was given to all recipients, followed by maintenance tacrolimus and steroids for around three years. To identify alloreactive clones, pre-transplant mixed lymphocyte reaction products were sequenced and then compared with unstimulated pre-transplant donor and recipient T cells. Donor T cell macrochimerism was defined as a peak of at least 4% donor T cells among recipient peripheral blood mononuclear cells. What the research found in general, with its limitations: The conclusions were limited by the relatively low number and heterogeneity of the intestinal transplant patients. Early after transplant, declines in HvG clones were associated with peak levels of circulating GvH clones. GvH clones were detected in recipient bone marrow, and some of these GvH clones were observed earlier in ileal mucosa or blood, consistent with an intestinal mucosal origin. In patients with donor T cell macrochimerism, the allografts had high GvH to HvG T cell clonal ratios.

Receptors were amplified or captured by the immunoSEQ multiplex PCR assay. High-throughput TCR-beta CDR3 sequencing of genomic DNA from most patients was performed by Adaptive Biotechnologies. Per the authors' processing: TCR sequencing data were retrieved from Adaptive's ImmunoSEQ software for 15 to 20 patients, whereas a few other patients were processed with MiXCR and VDJtools. CDR3 nucleotide sequences shared between donor and recipient were removed because their origin could not be assigned. At least 2-fold expansion over unstimulated cells and a minimum CFSE-low frequency of 0.002% (template counts) or 0.001% (read counts) were required for clones to be classified as alloreactive. Clones detected in sequenced pre-transplant spleen, lymph node, or MLR CFSE-low populations of the donor or recipient were defined as mappable. The cumulative frequency of alloreactive clones was calculated as a percentage of all sequences, weighted by copy number. TCRdb limited this immuneACCESS table to in-frame rearrangements with V and J called. A share of clones is missing; checked studies link under half to unresolved V genes, and the rest is unexplained. From that table come the V and J calls and clone size; the DNA was used to work out D and trimming. This sample is represented by about 45,000 clones; around nine tenths of them were singletons. The ten largest clones take up approximately 4.4% of the sample.

Blood samples were collected up to 4 times in the first month after transplant and then at least monthly when available. Remarks on this clone: Its antigen remains unidentified. Base-call qualities are not available, and no considerably larger clone is one nucleotide away.

The germline ends are 13 bases apart after V is trimmed by 3 bases and J by 8 bases. For CDR1 and CDR2, the germline V gene lists KGHSH and LQKENI. The CDR3 runs 14 residues from the cysteine to the phenylalanine. Only the CDR3 region is kept as DNA, spanning 42 bases read in frame from base 1. This TCR came from a human patient who received an intestinal transplant, so some T cells may come from the graft donor. The chain links TRBV18 with TRBJ1-4; the D segment could be TRBD1, given 5 matching bases. This sample comprised PBMCs, obtained 524 days after transplant. The CDR3 reads CASSPQDWGEKLFF. The nucleotide sequence reads TGTGCCAGCTCACCCCAGGACTGGGGGGAAAAACTGTTTTTT.